This T cell receptor beta chain is from a study of T-cell reconstitution after alpha-beta-depleted transplantation in children. Unique molecular identifiers were incorporated when the TCRbeta library was constructed. TCRdb reanalysed the PCR reads using MiXCR and keeps one entry per CDR3 protein. The sample shows about 250,000 distinct CDR3 sequences, more than 20% of them seen only once. The sequence was collected from a female patient aged 2-15 years who had a stem cell transplant for congenital amegakaryocytic thrombocytopenia, so the T cells may come from the graft donor. The material was PBMCs, mostly from graft donor cells, obtained 360 days after TCRalphabeta/CD19-depleted stem cell transplant.

The CDR3 nucleotides read TGCAGTGCTAGAGTTGGGCCGGCGCGGGGCATTCAGTACTTC. Residues: CSARVGPARGIQYF. V is TRBV20-1 and J is TRBJ2-4; D is perhaps TRBD2 (6 bases). The V gene lost 1 base and the J gene lost 9 bases, with 16 bases spanning the gap. CDR3 length equals 14 residues. Germline V gene lookup returns CDR1 DFQATT and CDR2 SNEGSKA (reference sequence).